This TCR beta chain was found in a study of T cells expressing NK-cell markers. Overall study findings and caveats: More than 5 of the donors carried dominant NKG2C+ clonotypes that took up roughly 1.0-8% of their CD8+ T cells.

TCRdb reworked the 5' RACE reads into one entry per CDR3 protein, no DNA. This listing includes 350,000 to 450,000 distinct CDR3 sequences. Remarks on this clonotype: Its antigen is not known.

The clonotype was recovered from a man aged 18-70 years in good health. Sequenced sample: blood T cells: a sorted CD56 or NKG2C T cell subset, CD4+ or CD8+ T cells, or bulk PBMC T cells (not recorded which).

This chain's CDR3 is CASSDSGTYYEQYF. This sequence joins TRBV7-9 and TRBJ2-7; TCRdb picks TRBD2, but there is no DNA to check that call. This CDR3 comprises 14 residues. CDR1 and CDR2 from the germline V gene are SEHNR and FQNEAQ (reference sequence). The entire variable domain, with the rest obtained from reference TRBV7-9 and TRBJ2-7, is as follows: DTGVSQNPRHKITKRGQNVTFRCDPISEHNRLYWYRQTLGQGPEFLTYFQNEAQLEKSRLLSDRFSAERPKGSFSTLEIQRTEQGDSAMYLCASSDSGTYYEQYFGPGTRLTVT.